This T cell receptor (beta chain) was obtained from a study of CD8 T cells in Susac syndrome (dated by TCRdb to about 2019). Regarding the study in general: Among the Susac syndrome patients who were sequenced, clinically active disease was present in 5 or 6 and clinical remission was observed in roughly 8. The study used repertoire sequencing to test whether antigen drove CD8+ T cell activation and differentiation in Susac syndrome. At blood withdrawal, Susac syndrome patients were either therapy-naive, taking corticosteroids (in some cases with IVIg as well), or taking IVIg alone.

Peripheral blood CD8+ and CD4+ T cells from healthy donors, Susac syndrome patients and multiple sclerosis patients were profiled by high-throughput TCR beta sequencing. Recently defined diagnostic criteria for definite or probable disease were met by the Susac syndrome patients. Bulk CD8+ and CD4+ T cells were purified by magnetic negative isolation, while CD8+ TEMRA cells were enriched using FACS. Blood was collected in EDTA tubes and processed within 24 hours, with PBMCs isolated through density gradient centrifugation. PBMCs intended for TCR sequencing were cryopreserved in liquid nitrogen and were subsequently thawed in a 37 degrees C water bath. A purity of at least 90% was achieved for sorted or isolated CD4+, CD8+ and CD8+ TEMRA cells. Germline trimming: 2 bases from V, 5 bases from J; junction bases outside gene matches: 0. Including the terminal cysteine and phenylalanine, the CDR3 comprises 15 residues. Of all the DNA, just the CDR3 is kept, 45 bases in frame from base 1. Reading the germline V gene gives CDR1 SGHAT and CDR2 FQNNGV.

Points the paper makes about the study in general: The number of individuals in the TCR sequencing and HLA analysis was recognized as being relatively small. In the CD4+ T cell repertoire of Susac syndrome patients, clonal expansion was not detected.

RNA was extracted using the RNeasy kit, and roughly 0.5 to 1 microgram was reverse transcribed with random hexamers. The immunoSEQ multiplex PCR assay, which covers 54 Vbeta and 13 Jbeta segments, was used to amplify TCR beta CDR3 regions. To correct PCR amplification bias, a synthetic template baseline was used for both primer optimization and computational correction. The published analysis was carried out like this. Only productive sequences were kept, with reads annotated to V, D and J genes according to IMGT and analyzed in immunoSEQ Analyzer. To calculate clonality, Shannon entropy was normalized by log2 of the number of productive unique sequences and then subtracted from one. For each patient and control, public and private clones were evaluated among the 100 most prevalent clones. Clones were defined as Susac-specific when absent from the healthy and MS cohorts, from about 1,100 published viral clones and from other ImmuneACCESS disease sequences. TCRdb handled the public reads itself, with Q25 trimming in fastp and clone calling in MiXCR, and kept productive beta chains. Entries are consolidated by CDR3 protein sequence, retaining the most common genes and DNA. TCRdb's processing, not the authors', yielded these V and J calls. In all, the sample holds under 200,000 distinct CDR3 sequences, and approximately 94% of those were seen once. The top ten clonotypes cover roughly 0.12% of the sample.

For this clonotype: No cognate antigen has been identified for it. Base qualities are not at hand, and no much larger clone is one base apart.

The sequence was collected from a human donor with Susac syndrome. The specimen was CD4+ T cells from PBMCs. The rearranged segments are TRBV11-2 and TRBJ2-1, with 13 bases aligning to TRBD2. The bases are TGTGCCAGCAGCTTAACTAGCGGGGGGGACAATGAGCAGTTCTTC. This yields the protein CASSLTSGGDNEQFF. Supplemented by the reference TRBV11-2 and TRBJ2-1 proteins around the CDR3, the complete variable domain is EAGVAQSPRYKIIEKRQSVAFWCNPISGHATLYWYQQILGQGPKLLIQFQNNGVVDDSQLPKDRFSAERLKGVDSTLKIQPAKLEDSAVYLCASSLTSGGDNEQFFGPGTRLTVL.